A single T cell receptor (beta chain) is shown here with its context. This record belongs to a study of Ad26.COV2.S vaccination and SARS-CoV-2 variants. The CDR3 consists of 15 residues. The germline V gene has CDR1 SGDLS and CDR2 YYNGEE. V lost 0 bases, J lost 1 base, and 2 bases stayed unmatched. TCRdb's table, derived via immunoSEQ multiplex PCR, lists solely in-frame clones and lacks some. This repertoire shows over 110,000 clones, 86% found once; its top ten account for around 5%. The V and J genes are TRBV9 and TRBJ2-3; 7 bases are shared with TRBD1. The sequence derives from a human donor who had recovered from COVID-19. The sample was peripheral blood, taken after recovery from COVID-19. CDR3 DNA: TGTGCCAGCAGCGTAGATACAGGGGGCACAGATACGCAGTATTTT. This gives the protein CASSVDTGGTDTQYF. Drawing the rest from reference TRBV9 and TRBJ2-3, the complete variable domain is DSGVTQTPKHLITATGQRVTLRCSPRSGDLSVYWYQQSLDQGLQFLIQYYNGEERAKGNILERFSAQQFPDLHSELNLSSLELGDSALYFCASSVDTGGTDTQYFGPGTRLTVL.